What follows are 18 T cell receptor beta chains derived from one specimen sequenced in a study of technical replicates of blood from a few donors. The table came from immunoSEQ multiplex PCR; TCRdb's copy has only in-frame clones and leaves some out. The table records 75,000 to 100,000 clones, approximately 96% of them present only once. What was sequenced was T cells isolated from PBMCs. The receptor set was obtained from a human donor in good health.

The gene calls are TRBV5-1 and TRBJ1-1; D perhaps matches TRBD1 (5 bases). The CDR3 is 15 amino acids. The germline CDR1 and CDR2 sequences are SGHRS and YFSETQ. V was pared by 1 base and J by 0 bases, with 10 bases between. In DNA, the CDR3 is TGCGCCAGCAGCTTGAGGGCAGGGATGAACACTGAAGCTTTCTTT. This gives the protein CASSLRAGMNTEAFF.

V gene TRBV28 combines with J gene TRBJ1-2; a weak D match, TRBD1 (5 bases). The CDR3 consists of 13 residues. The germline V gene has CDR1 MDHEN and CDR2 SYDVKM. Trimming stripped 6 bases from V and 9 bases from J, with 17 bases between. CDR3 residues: CASSQWGGDSYTF. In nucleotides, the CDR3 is TGTGCCAGCAGCCAATGGGGGGGGGATAGCTACACCTTC.

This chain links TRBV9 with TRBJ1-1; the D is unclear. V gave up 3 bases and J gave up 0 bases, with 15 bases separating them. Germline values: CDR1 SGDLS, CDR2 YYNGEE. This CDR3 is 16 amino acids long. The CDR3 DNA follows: TGTGCCAGCAGCGGAGTTTCGGAGGTCATGAACACTGAAGCTTTCTTT. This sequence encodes CASSGVSEVMNTEAFF.

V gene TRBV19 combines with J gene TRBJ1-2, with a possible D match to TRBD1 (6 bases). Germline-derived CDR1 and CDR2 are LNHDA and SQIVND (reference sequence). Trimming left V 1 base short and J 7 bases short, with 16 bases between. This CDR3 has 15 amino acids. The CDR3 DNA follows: TGTGCCAGTAGTATAGGCGGGGGCGCGAGTGTTGGCTACACCTTC. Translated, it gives CASSIGGGASVGYTF.

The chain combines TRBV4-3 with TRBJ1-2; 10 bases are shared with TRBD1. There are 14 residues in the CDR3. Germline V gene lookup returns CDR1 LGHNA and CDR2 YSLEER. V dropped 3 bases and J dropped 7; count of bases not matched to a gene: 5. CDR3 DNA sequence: TGCGCCAGCAGCCAGGGTGACAGGGGGCTTGGCTACACCTTC. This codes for CASSQGDRGLGYTF.

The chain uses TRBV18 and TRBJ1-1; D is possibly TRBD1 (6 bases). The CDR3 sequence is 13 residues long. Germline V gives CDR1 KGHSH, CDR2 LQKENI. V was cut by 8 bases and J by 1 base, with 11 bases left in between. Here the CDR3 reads CASLGQQNTEAFF. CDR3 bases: TGTGCCAGCCTTGGACAGCAGAACACTGAAGCTTTCTTT.

CDR3 DNA: TGTGCCAGCAGCCTTTCAGGGGGCGTCTCCGTGGGCTATGGCTACACCTTC. It codes for CASSLSGGVSVGYGYTF. The V and J genes are TRBV7-2 and TRBJ1-2, with 8 positions matching TRBD1. CDR1 and CDR2 (germline): SGHTA, FQGNSA. The CDR3 sequence is 17 residues long. Unmatched junction bases numbered 15, after V lost 5 bases and J lost 4 bases.

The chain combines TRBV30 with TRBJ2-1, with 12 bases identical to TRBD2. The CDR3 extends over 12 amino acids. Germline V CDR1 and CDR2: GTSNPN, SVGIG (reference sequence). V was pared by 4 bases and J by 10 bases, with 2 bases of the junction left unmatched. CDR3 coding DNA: TGTGCCTGGACTAGCGGGAGGGCCGAGCAGTTCTTC. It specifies CAWTSGRAEQFF. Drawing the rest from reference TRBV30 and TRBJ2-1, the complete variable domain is SQTIHQWPATLVQPVGSPLSLECTVEGTSNPNLYWYRQAAGRGLQLLFYSVGIGQISSEVPQNLSASRPQDRQFILSSKKLLLSDSGFYLCAWTSGRAEQFFGPGTRLTVL.

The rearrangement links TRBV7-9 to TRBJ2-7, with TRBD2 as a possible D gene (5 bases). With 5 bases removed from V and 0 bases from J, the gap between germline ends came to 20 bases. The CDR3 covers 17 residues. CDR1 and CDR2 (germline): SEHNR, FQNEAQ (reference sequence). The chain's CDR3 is CASSPGSEGLSSYEQYF. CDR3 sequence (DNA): TGTGCCAGCAGCCCTGGGTCAGAGGGCCTAAGCTCCTACGAGCAGTACTTC. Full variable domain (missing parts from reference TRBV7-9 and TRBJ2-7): DTGVSQNPRHKITKRGQNVTFRCDPISEHNRLYWYRQTLGQGPEFLTYFQNEAQLEKSRLLSDRFSAERPKGSFSTLEIQRTEQGDSAMYLCASSPGSEGLSSYEQYFGPGTRLTVT.

Written as DNA, the CDR3 is TGTGCCAGCAGAATGACAGGGGAGAACACTGAAGCTTTCTTT. Translating it yields CASRMTGENTEAFF. J is TRBJ1-1 and V is TRBV6-5; 8 nucleotides agree with TRBD1. Germline V lookup: CDR1 MNHEY, CDR2 SVGAGI. CDR3 size: 14 residues. After removal of 6 bases from V and 1 base from J, the junction contained 4 bases not matched to a gene.

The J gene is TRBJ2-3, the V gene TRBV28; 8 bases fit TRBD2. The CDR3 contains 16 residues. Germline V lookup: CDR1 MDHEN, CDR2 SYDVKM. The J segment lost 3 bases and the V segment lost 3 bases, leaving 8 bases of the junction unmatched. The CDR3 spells CASSLGPGLVTDTQYF. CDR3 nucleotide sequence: TGTGCCAGCAGTTTGGGACCGGGACTAGTAACAGATACGCAGTATTTT.

In nucleotides, the CDR3 is TGTGCCATCAGTGAGTTAGGCGGGGCAGACTATGGCTACACCTTC. Protein product: CAISELGGADYGYTF. The V and J genes are TRBV10-3 and TRBJ1-2, with D perhaps TRBD1 (5 bases). The germline V gene has CDR1 ENHRY and CDR2 SYGVKD. Deletions cut 1 base from V and 3 bases from J, with 12 bases between. CDR3 length: 15 residues.

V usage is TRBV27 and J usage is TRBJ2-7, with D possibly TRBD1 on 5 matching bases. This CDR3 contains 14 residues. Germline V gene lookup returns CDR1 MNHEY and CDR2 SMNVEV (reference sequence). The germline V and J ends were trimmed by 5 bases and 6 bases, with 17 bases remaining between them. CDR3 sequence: CASSPVGPLSEQYF. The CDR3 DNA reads TGTGCCAGCAGTCCAGTGGGGCCTCTAAGCGAGCAGTACTTC.

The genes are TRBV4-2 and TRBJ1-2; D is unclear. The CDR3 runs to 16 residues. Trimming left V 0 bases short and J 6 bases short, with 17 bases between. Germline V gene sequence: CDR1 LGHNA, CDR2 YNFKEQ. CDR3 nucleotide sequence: TGTGCCAGCAGCCAAGAGGCGTGGTTACAAGGAGATGGCTACACCTTC. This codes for CASSQEAWLQGDGYTF.

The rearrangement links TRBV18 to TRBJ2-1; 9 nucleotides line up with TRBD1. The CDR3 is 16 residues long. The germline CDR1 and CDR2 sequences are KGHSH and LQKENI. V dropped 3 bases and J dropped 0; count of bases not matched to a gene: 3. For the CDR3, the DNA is TGTGCCAGCTCACCCCCGACAGGGGGCTCCTACAATGAGCAGTTCTTC. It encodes CASSPPTGGSYNEQFF.

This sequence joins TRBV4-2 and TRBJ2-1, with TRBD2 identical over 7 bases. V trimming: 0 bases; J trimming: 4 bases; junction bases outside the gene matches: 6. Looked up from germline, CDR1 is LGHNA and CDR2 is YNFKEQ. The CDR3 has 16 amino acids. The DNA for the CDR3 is TGTGCCAGCAGCCAAGATCAGCGGGAATTGTACAATGAGCAGTTCTTC. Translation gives CASSQDQRELYNEQFF.

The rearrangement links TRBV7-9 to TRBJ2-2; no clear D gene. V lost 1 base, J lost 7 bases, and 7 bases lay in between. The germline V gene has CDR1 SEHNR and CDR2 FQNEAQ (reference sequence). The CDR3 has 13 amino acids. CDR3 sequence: CASSLDGLGELFF. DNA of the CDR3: TGTGCCAGCAGCTTAGACGGTCTCGGGGAGCTGTTTTTT.

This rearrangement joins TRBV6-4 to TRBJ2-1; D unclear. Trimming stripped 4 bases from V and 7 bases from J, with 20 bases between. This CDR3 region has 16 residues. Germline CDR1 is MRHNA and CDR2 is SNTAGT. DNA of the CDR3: TGTGCCAGCAGTGTCGGTCATGGCGGTTCTTTGAATGAGCAGTTCTTC. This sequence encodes CASSVGHGGSLNEQFF.